The clone carrying this T cell receptor beta chain has only one observation. The antigen remains unidentified. This sample is part of a study of cytomegalovirus exposure and HLA in healthy donors. Notes on the study in general: Presence/absence analyses assumed roughly uniform sequencing depth across donors.

CDR3 size: 14 residues. The germline V gene has CDR1 LNHDA and CDR2 SQIVND (reference sequence). Trimming took 11 bases from V and 4 from J, leaving 20 bases between them. The PCR contained 60 Vbeta and 13 Jbeta primers. Assay used: immunoSEQ multiplex PCR; TCRdb lists only in-frame clones, some missing. The sample has some 87,000 clones; approximately 79% are singletons. The sequencing input was PBMCs. The chain uses TRBV19 and TRBJ1-1, with D possibly matching TRBD1 (6 bases). The receptor was isolated from a young man in good health and CMV-seronegative. This chain's CDR3 is CASISGGAATEAFF. CDR3 DNA sequence: TGTGCCTCGATCTCGGGGGGCGCAGCCACTGAAGCTTTCTTT.